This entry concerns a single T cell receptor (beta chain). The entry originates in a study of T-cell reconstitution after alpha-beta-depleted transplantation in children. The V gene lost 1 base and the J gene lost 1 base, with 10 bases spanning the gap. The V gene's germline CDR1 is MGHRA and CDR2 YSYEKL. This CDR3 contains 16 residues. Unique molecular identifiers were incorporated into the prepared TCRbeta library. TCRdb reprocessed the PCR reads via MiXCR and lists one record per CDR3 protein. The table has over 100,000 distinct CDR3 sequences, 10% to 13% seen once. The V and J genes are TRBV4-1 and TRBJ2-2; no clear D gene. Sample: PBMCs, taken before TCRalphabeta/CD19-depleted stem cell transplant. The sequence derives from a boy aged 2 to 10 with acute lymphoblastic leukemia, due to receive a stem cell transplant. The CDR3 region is CASSQAVGRNTGELFF. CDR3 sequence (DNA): TGCGCCAGCAGCCAAGCTGTAGGCAGGAACACCGGGGAGCTGTTTTTT.